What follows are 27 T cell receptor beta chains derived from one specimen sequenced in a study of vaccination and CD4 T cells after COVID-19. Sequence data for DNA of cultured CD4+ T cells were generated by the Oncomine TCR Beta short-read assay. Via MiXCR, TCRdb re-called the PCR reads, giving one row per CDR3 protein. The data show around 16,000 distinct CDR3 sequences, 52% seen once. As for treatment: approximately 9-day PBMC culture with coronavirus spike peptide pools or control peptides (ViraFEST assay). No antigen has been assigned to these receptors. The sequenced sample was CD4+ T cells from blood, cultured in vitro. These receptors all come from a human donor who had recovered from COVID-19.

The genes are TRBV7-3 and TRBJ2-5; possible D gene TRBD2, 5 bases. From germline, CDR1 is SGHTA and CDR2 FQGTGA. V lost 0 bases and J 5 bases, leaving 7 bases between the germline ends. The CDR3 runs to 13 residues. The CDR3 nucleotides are TGTGCCAGCAGCTTAACCGGGGAGGAGACCCAGTACTTC. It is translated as CASSLTGEETQYF. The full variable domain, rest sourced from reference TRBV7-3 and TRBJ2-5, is GAGVSQTPSNKVTEKGKYVELRCDPISGHTALYWYRQSLGQGPEFLIYFQGTGAADDSGLPNDRFFAVRPEGSVSTLKIQRTERGDSAVYLCASSLTGEETQYFGPGTRLLVL.

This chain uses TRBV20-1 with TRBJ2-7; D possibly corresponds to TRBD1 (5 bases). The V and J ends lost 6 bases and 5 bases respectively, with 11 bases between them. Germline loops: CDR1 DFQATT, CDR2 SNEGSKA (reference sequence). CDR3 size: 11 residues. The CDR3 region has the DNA TGCAGTGCCGCTGGGGCCCACGAGCAGTACTTC. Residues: CSAAGAHEQYF.

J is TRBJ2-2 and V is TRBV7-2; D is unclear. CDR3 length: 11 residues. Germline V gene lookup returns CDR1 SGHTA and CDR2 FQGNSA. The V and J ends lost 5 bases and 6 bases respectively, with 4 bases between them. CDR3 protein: CASSPAGELFF. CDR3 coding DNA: TGTGCCAGCAGCCCCGCCGGGGAGCTGTTTTTT.

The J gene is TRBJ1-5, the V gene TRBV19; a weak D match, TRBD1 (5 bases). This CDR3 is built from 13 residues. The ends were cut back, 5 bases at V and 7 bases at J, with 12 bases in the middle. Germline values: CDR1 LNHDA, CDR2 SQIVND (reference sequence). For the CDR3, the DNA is TGTGCCAGTAGTCGCGGGGGGGGACAGCCCCAGCATTTT. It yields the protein CASSRGGGQPQHF.

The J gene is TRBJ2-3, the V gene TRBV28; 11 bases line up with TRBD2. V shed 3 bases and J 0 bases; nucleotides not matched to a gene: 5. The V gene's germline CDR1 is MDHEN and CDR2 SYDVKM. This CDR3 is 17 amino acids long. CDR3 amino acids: CASSFGTSGSSTDTQYF. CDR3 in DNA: TGTGCCAGCAGTTTTGGTACTAGCGGGAGTAGCACAGATACGCAGTATTTT.

This CDR3 is CASSMGWNNYEQYF. CDR3 DNA: TGTGCCAGTAGTATGGGGTGGAATAACTACGAGCAGTACTTC. V gene TRBV19 combines with J gene TRBJ2-7, with D hard to call. Trimming removed 3 bases at V and 3 bases at J, with 12 bases between. The CDR3 loop spans 14 amino acids. Germline lookup yields CDR1 LNHDA and CDR2 SQIVND (reference sequence). Based on the CDR3 plus reference TRBV19 and TRBJ2-7, the full variable domain is DGGITQSPKYLFRKEGQNVTLSCEQNLNHDAMYWYRQDPGQGLRLIYYSQIVNDFQKGDIAEGYSVSREKKESFPLTVTSAQKNPTAFYLCASSMGWNNYEQYFGPGTRLTVT.

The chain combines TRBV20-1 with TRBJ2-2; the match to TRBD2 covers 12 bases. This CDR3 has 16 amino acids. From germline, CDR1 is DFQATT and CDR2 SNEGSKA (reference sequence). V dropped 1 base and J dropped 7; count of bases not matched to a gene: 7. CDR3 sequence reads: CSARGLAGGLGGELFF. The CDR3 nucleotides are TGCAGTGCTAGAGGTCTAGCGGGGGGGCTAGGCGGGGAGCTGTTTTTT.

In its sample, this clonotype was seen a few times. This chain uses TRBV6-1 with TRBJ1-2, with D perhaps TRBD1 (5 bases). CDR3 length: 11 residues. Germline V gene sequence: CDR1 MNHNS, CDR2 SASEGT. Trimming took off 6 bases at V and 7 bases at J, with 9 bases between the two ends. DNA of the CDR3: TGTGCCAGCAGCCAGGGATCTGGCTACACCTTC. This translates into CASSQGSGYTF.

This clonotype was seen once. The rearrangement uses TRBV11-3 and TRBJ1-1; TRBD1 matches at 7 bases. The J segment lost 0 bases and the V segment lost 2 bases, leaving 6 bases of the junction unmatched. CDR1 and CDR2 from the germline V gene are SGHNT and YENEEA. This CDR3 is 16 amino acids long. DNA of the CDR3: TGTGCCAGCAGCTTATTGACAGGGACTATGAACACTGAAGCTTTCTTT. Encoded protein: CASSLLTGTMNTEAFF.

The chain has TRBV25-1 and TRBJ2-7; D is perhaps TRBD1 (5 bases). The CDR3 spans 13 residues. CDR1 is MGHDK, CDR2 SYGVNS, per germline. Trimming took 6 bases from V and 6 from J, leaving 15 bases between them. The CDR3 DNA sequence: TGTGCCAGCAGCCTTGGGCAGGGCCTCGAGCAGTACTTC. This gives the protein CASSLGQGLEQYF.

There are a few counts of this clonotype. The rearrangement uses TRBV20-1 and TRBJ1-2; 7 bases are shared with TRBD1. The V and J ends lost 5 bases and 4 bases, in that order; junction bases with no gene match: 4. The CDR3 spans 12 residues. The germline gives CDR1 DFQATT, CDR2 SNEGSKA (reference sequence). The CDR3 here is CSAGRDSYGYTF. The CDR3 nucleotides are TGCAGTGCTGGACGGGACAGCTATGGCTACACCTTC.

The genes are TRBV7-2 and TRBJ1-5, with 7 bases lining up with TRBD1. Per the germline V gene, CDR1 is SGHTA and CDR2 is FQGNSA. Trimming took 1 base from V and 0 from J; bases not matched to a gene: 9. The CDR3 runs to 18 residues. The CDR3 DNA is TGTGCCAGCAGCTTAGGCATCAGGGGGAGATATAGCAATCAGCCCCAGCATTTT. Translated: CASSLGIRGRYSNQPQHF. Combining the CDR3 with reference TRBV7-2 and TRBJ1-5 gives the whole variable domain GAGVSQSPSNKVTEKGKDVELRCDPISGHTALYWYRQSLGQGLEFLIYFQGNSAPDKSGLPSDRFSAERTGGSVSTLTIQRTQQEDSAVYLCASSLGIRGRYSNQPQHFGDGTRLSIL.

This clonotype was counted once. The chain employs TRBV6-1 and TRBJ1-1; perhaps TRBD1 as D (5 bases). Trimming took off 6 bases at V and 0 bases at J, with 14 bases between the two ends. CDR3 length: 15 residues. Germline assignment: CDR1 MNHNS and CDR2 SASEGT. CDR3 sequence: CASRTGGGLNTEAFF. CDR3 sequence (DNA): TGTGCCAGCAGGACCGGCGGGGGACTGAACACTGAAGCTTTCTTT.

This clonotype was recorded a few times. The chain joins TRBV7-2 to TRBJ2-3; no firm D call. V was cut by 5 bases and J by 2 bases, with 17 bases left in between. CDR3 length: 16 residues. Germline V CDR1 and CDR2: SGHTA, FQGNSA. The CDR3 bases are TGTGCCAGCAGCGCCGCCCCCGGTACGATCACAGATACGCAGTATTTT. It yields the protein CASSAAPGTITDTQYF.

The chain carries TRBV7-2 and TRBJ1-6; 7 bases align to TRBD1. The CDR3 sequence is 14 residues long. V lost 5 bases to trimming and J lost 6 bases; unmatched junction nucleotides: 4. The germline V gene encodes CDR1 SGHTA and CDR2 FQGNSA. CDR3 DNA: TGTGCCAGCAGCCCCAGACAGGGTAATTCACCCCTCCACTTT. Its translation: CASSPRQGNSPLHF.

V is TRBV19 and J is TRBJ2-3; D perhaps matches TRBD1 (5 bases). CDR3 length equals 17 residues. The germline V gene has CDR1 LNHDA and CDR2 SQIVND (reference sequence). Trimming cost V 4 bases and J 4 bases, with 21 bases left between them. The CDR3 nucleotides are TGTGCCAGTAGTAGCTCTGGGGCCGAGGATAACTCAGATACGCAGTATTTT. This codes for CASSSSGAEDNSDTQYF.

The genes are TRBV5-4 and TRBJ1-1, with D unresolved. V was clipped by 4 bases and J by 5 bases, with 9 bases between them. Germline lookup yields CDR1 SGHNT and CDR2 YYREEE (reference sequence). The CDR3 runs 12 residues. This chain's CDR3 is CASSTGRTEAFF. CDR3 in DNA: TGTGCCAGCAGCACTGGGCGGACTGAAGCTTTCTTT.

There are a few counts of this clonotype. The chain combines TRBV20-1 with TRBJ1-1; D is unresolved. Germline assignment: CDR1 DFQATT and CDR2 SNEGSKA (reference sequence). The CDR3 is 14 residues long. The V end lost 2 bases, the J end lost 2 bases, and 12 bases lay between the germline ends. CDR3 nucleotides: TGCAGTGCTAGATTACGGCGGAGTAACACTGAAGCTTTCTTT. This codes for CSARLRRSNTEAFF.

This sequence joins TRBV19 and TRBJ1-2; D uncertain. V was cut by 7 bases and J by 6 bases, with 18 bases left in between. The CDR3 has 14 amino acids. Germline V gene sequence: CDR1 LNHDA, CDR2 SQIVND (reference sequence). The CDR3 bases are TGTGCCAGTACCGAATGGGGTAATGGTGATGGCTACACCTTC. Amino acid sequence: CASTEWGNGDGYTF. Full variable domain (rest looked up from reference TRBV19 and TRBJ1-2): DGGITQSPKYLFRKEGQNVTLSCEQNLNHDAMYWYRQDPGQGLRLIYYSQIVNDFQKGDIAEGYSVSREKKESFPLTVTSAQKNPTAFYLCASTEWGNGDGYTFGSGTRLTVV.

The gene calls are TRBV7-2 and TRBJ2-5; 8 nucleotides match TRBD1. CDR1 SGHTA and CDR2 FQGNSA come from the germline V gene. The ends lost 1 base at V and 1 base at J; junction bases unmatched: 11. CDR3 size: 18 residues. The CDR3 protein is CASSLDWGTGGIQETQYF. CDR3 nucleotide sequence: TGTGCCAGCAGCTTAGATTGGGGGACAGGAGGAATCCAAGAGACCCAGTACTTC.

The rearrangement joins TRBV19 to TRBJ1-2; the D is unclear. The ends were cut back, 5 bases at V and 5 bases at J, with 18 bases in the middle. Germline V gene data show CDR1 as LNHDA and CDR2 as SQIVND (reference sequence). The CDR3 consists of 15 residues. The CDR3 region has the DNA TGTGCCAGTAGTCACTCGCCGGGTGGTGAATATGGCTACACCTTC. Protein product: CASSHSPGGEYGYTF. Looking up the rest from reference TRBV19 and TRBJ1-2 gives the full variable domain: DGGITQSPKYLFRKEGQNVTLSCEQNLNHDAMYWYRQDPGQGLRLIYYSQIVNDFQKGDIAEGYSVSREKKESFPLTVTSAQKNPTAFYLCASSHSPGGEYGYTFGSGTRLTVV.

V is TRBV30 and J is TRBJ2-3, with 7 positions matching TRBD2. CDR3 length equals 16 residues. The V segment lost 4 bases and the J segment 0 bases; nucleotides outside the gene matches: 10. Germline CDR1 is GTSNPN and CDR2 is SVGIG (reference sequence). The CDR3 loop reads CAWNQGSGVSTDTQYF. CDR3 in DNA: TGTGCCTGGAACCAGGGAAGCGGGGTGAGCACAGATACGCAGTATTTT.

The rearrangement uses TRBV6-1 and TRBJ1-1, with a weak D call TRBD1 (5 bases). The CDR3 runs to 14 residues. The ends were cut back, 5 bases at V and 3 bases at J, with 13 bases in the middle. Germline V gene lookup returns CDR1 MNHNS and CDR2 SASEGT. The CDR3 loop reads CASSLDLGDTEAFF. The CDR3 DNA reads TGTGCCAGCAGTCTTGACCTGGGGGACACTGAAGCTTTCTTT.

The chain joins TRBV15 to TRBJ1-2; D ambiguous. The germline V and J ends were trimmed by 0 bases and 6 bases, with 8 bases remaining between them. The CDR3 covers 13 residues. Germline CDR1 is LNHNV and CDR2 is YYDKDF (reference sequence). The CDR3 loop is CATSRDTGDGYTF. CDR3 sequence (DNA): TGTGCCACCAGCAGAGATACGGGAGATGGCTACACCTTC.

CDR3 protein: CASSRPFAGPDEQFF. CDR3 nucleotides: TGTGCCAGCAGCCGACCGTTCGCGGGCCCTGATGAGCAGTTCTTC. The chain couples TRBV7-2 to TRBJ2-1; D perhaps matches TRBD2 (5 bases). Germline loops: CDR1 SGHTA, CDR2 FQGNSA. The germline V and J ends were trimmed by 5 bases and 8 bases, with 19 bases remaining between them. The CDR3 is made up of 15 amino acids.

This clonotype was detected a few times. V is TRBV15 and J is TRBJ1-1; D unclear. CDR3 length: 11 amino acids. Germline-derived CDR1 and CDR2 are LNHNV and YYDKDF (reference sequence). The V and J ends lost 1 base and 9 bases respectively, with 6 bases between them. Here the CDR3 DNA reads TGTGCCACCAGCAGAGTCGGACAAGCTTTCTTT. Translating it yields CATSRVGQAFF.

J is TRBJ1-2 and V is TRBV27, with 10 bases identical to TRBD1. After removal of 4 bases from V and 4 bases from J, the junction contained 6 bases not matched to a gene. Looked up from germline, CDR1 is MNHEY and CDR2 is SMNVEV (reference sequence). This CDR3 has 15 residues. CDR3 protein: CASSSPGQGFYGYTF. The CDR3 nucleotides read TGTGCCAGCAGTTCACCGGGACAGGGGTTCTATGGCTACACCTTC.